Reported below is one T cell receptor beta chain. This specimen belongs to a study of Ad26.COV2.S vaccination and SARS-CoV-2 variants. Treatment meaning: about 20 received Ad26.COV2.S at low or high dose, single or two shots; several received placebo; per-sample allocation not given. Sampling happened 63 days after the first vaccine or placebo injection. Here immunoSEQ multiplex PCR was the method, and the copy in TCRdb shows in-frame clones only, minus some. Of 450,000 to 550,000 clones listed, 89% are singletons. CDR1 is SGHRS and CDR2 is YFSETQ in the germline V gene. V was clipped by 3 bases and J by 8 bases, with 20 bases between them. The CDR3 is made up of 16 amino acids.

The material sequenced was peripheral blood, taken in a trial of Ad26.COV2.S vaccine versus placebo. The origin of this receptor is a person aged 18-65 years who received the Ad26.COV2.S COVID-19 vaccine or a placebo. The chain carries TRBV5-1 and TRBJ1-4; D remains unclear. CDR3: CASSSDPRPGSEKLFF. CDR3 coding DNA: TGCGCCAGCAGCTCCGACCCCAGGCCAGGTAGCGAAAAACTGTTTTTT.